This T cell receptor beta chain was profiled in a study of OX40 agonist ivuxolimab in advanced cancers. The study, taken as a whole, reports: Dosing at 0.1 to 3.0 mg/kg was accompanied by clonal expansion of CD4+ and CD8+ blood T cells by week 6.

In regard to this clone: The antigen is undetermined.

Assay: immunoSEQ multiplex PCR; the TCRdb copy retains only in-frame clones and omits some. Here the sample spans 95,000 to 150,000 clones, roughly 93% being singletons. This CDR3 is built from 11 residues. Trimming took 2 bases from V and 8 from J, leaving 6 bases between them. In germline, CDR1 is WNHNN, CDR2 SYGVQD (reference sequence). The TCR sequence derives from an adult with an advanced solid tumor such as melanoma, head and neck, liver or kidney cancer. This sample comprised CD4+ or CD8+ T cells sorted from blood, obtained in a trial of the OX40 agonist ivuxolimab. The chain has TRBV10-1 and TRBJ1-2; D unclear. The CDR3 region has the DNA TGCGCCAGCAGTGAGGCGCTGGGCTACACCTTC. Amino acids: CASSEALGYTF.